A selection of T cell receptor beta chains follows, all from one sample in a study of blood T cell repertoires in COVID-19. Sequencing used immunoSEQ multiplex PCR; TCRdb keeps in-frame clones, though not all of them. The sample consists of some 150,000 clones, 80% to 90% of them appearing once. Sequencing was carried out using peripheral blood. The source of these receptors is a woman aged 50 to 60 with acute or convalescent COVID-19. The conserved cysteine and the conserved F or W are not part of the CDR3 here. Fields, in order: J gene, V gene, CDR3 protein.

TRBJ1-1,TRBV12-3/TRBV12-4,ASSFGYTEAF
TRBJ1-4,TRBV6-1,ASSDTGGSEKLF
TRBJ1-2,TRBV3-1/TRBV3-2,ASSDVGRDRGYT
TRBJ2-1,TRBV7-2,ASRDRYEQF
TRBJ1-2,TRBV30,AWSNNREIGYGYT
TRBJ2-7,TRBV7-8,ASSLAGGQGRYEQY
TRBJ1-4,TRBV30,AWSVGQPTTNEKLF
TRBJ2-5,TRBV5-4,ASSLPREETQY
TRBJ1-1,TRBV15,ATRGAQGTEAF
TRBJ1-1,TRBV10-3,AISDSFNTEAF
TRBJ1-2,TRBV6-2/TRBV6-3,ASSFFGISNYGYT
TRBJ2-3,TRBV7-9,ASSFSQSPDTQY
TRBJ1-2,TRBV21-1,ASSKGGLLNYGYT
TRBJ1-2,TRBV15,ATSKFSGTHGYT